These 28 T cell receptor beta chains came from one sample sequenced in a study of CD8 T cells in Susac syndrome. After extraction with the RNeasy kit, 0.5 to 1 ug of the RNA was reverse transcribed using random hexamers. Each CDR3 protein gets one entry after TCRdb re-called the immunoSEQ multiplex PCR reads with MiXCR. The data contain some 94,000 distinct CDR3 sequences, roughly 94% of them singletons. Sequenced material: CD4+ T cells from PBMCs. The origin of the receptors is a human donor with Susac syndrome.

The chain couples TRBV13 to TRBJ2-1; D unresolved. The CDR3 totals 14 residues. Trimming left V 2 bases short and J 3 bases short, with 8 bases between. Germline loops: CDR1 PRHDT, CDR2 FYEKMQ (reference sequence). The CDR3 spells CASSLRQIYNEQFF. CDR3 DNA: TGTGCCAGCAGCTTACGCCAAATCTACAATGAGCAGTTCTTC.

The CDR3 sequence: CASSGSTASETQYF. In nucleotides, the CDR3 is TGTGCCAGCAGTGGATCGACAGCCTCAGAGACCCAGTACTTC. The chain employs TRBV6-6 and TRBJ2-5, with a weak D call TRBD1 (5 bases). The CDR3 extends over 14 amino acids. V lost 5 bases and J lost 4, with 14 bases in between. Germline V gene sequence: CDR1 MNHNY, CDR2 SVGAGI (reference sequence).

This chain links TRBV3-1 with TRBJ2-1; D call uncertain. Per the germline V gene, CDR1 is LGHDT and CDR2 is YNNKEL (reference sequence). This CDR3 region has 14 residues. The V end was cut by 0 bases, the J end by 7 bases, with 10 bases between. This CDR3 is CASSQDLVGNEQFF. In DNA form, the CDR3 reads TGTGCCAGCAGCCAAGATTTGGTAGGGAATGAGCAGTTCTTC.

The rearrangement uses TRBV2 and TRBJ1-5; D gene uncertain. Germline CDR1 is SNHLY and CDR2 is FYNNEI. Deletions cut 4 bases from V and 4 bases from J, with 11 bases between. The CDR3 runs 14 residues. The CDR3 DNA reads as TGTGCCAGCAGTGGCGGGAGGAGTAATCAGCCCCAGCATTTT. It translates to CASSGGRSNQPQHF.

This clonotype was counted a single time. The chain recombines TRBV6-5 with TRBJ2-7; a possible D gene is TRBD2 (7 bases). CDR3 length: 14 amino acids. CDR1 MNHEY and CDR2 SVGAGI come from the germline V gene. V was cut by 5 bases and J by 4 bases, with 15 bases left in between. CDR3 protein: CASSNRGGAYEQYF. CDR3 in DNA: TGTGCCAGCAGTAATCGAGGGGGGGCTTACGAGCAGTACTTC.

The chain is built from TRBV23-1 and TRBJ2-1; maybe TRBD1 (5 bases). TRBV23-1 is an open reading frame, and its role is uncertain. This CDR3 has 12 amino acids. The V gene lost 4 bases and the J gene lost 16 bases, with 17 bases spanning the gap. The chain's CDR3 is CASSLWTMSSFF. CDR3 bases: TGCGCCAGCAGTCTGTGGACAATGAGCAGTTTCTTC.

J is TRBJ2-3 and V is TRBV15; D is ambiguous. V was cut by 5 bases and J by 1 base, with 16 bases left in between. From germline, CDR1 is LNHNV and CDR2 YYDKDF (reference sequence). This CDR3 contains 16 residues. The DNA for the CDR3 is TGTGCCACCAGCCGACGCACGGCATCCGGCACAGATACGCAGTATTTT. This gives the protein CATSRRTASGTDTQYF.

The V gene is TRBV10-2, the J gene TRBJ2-3; TRBD1 or TRBD2 may be the D gene (6 bases each). CDR1 WSHSY and CDR2 SAAADI come from the germline V gene. Trimming took 1 base from V and 4 from J, leaving 9 bases between them. The CDR3 is made up of 14 amino acids. The CDR3 here is CASSEFGGPDTQYF. The CDR3 nucleotides are TGCGCCAGCAGTGAGTTTGGGGGGCCAGATACGCAGTATTTT.

This sequence joins TRBV7-9 and TRBJ2-7; TRBD1 agrees at 7 bases. CDR1 and CDR2 from the germline V gene are SEHNR and FQNEAQ (reference sequence). Germline trimming cut 5 bases from V and 1 base from J; bases unmatched to any gene: 8. The CDR3 runs 15 residues. CDR3 DNA: TGTGCCAGCAGCCTCCGGGACAGCCTATCCTACGAGCAGTACTTC. It codes for CASSLRDSLSYEQYF. The complete variable domain, with remaining parts taken from reference TRBV7-9 and TRBJ2-7, reads DTGVSQNPRHKITKRGQNVTFRCDPISEHNRLYWYRQTLGQGPEFLTYFQNEAQLEKSRLLSDRFSAERPKGSFSTLEIQRTEQGDSAMYLCASSLRDSLSYEQYFGPGTRLTVT.

The V call is TRBV30, the J call TRBJ2-5, with 8 bases fitting TRBD2. Germline lookup yields CDR1 GTSNPN and CDR2 SVGIG (reference sequence). Unmatched junction bases numbered 5, after V lost 2 bases and J lost 6 bases. The CDR3 runs 13 residues. CDR3 sequence (DNA): TGTGCCTGGAGTACCGGGGGGGCAAAGACCCAGTACTTC. Residues: CAWSTGGAKTQYF.

This rearrangement joins TRBV11-2 to TRBJ2-3; weak D call: TRBD2 (6 bases). The CDR3 length is 14 residues. Germline V gene data show CDR1 as SGHAT and CDR2 as FQNNGV. Trimming left V 3 bases short and J 1 base short, with 8 bases between. For the CDR3, the DNA is TGTGCCAGCAGCTTCGGGGGAGGCACAGATACGCAGTATTTT. Its protein is CASSFGGGTDTQYF.

The V gene is TRBV30, the J gene TRBJ2-7, with 8 bases identical to TRBD1. The V and J ends lost 5 bases and 5 bases, in that order; junction bases with no gene match: 5. Germline CDR1 is GTSNPN and CDR2 is SVGIG (reference sequence). CDR3 length equals 12 residues. Here the CDR3 reads CAWDRGGNEQYF. As DNA, the CDR3 is TGTGCCTGGGACAGGGGAGGCAACGAGCAGTACTTC.

The chain couples TRBV30 to TRBJ2-2, with TRBD2 matching over 8 bases. The V gene end was trimmed by 5 bases and the J gene end by 2 bases; junction bases not matched to a gene: 7. Germline CDR1 is GTSNPN and CDR2 is SVGIG (reference sequence). This CDR3 has 15 amino acids. In nucleotides, the CDR3 is TGTGCCTGGGGATCCGGGGGGGCCAACACCGGGGAGCTGTTTTTT. It specifies CAWGSGGANTGELFF.

This clonotype was observed once. The chain employs TRBV18 and TRBJ1-1, with D uncertain. The germline V gene encodes CDR1 KGHSH and CDR2 LQKENI. This CDR3 has 15 amino acids. Trimming removed 3 bases from V and 0 bases from J, with 11 bases in between. DNA of the CDR3: TGTGCCAGCTCACCGGCGGGAGTTATGAACACTGAAGCTTTCTTT. Residues: CASSPAGVMNTEAFF.

The V call is TRBV29-1, the J call TRBJ1-1; D gene uncertain. Per germline, CDR1 SQVTM and CDR2 ANQGSEA. V was cut by 6 bases and J by 1 base, with 9 bases left in between. The CDR3 has 12 residues. The CDR3 DNA is TGCAGCGTCAAGGGAACGAACACTGAAGCTTTCTTT. Translation: CSVKGTNTEAFF.

V usage is TRBV5-1 and J usage is TRBJ2-4; D call uncertain. V lost 8 bases and J lost 2, with 14 bases in between. Germline V CDR1 and CDR2: SGHRS, YFSETQ. The CDR3 has 14 amino acids. CDR3 amino acids: CASRDNLSKNIQYF. DNA of the CDR3: TGCGCCAGTAGGGATAACCTTTCCAAAAACATTCAGTACTTC.

This clonotype was recorded only once. V usage is TRBV12-3 or TRBV12-4 and J usage is TRBJ1-1; D is ambiguous. Between the trimmed V and J ends, which lost 7 bases and 8 bases, there was a span of 20 bases. The CDR3 extends over 14 amino acids. The DNA of the CDR3 is TGTGCCAGCACTGTGGAGGGAGGCGGTGGAGAAGCTTTCTTT. Amino acid sequence: CASTVEGGGGEAFF.

DNA of the CDR3: TGTGCCAGCAGTCGACAGGGGGAAGGTTCCTACGAGCAGTACTTC. Translated: CASSRQGEGSYEQYF. The chain links TRBV3-1 to TRBJ2-7; 9 bases fit TRBD1. Germline lookup yields CDR1 LGHDT and CDR2 YNNKEL (reference sequence). The V and J ends lost 6 bases and 1 base, in that order; junction bases with no gene match: 7. The CDR3 length is 15 residues.

V usage is TRBV7-2 and J usage is TRBJ2-4; TRBD2 matches 7 bases. J gave up 8 bases and V 1 base, and 5 bases lay outside the gene matches. The CDR3 length is 14 residues. CDR1 is SGHTA and CDR2 is FQGNSA in the germline V gene. The CDR3 bases are TGTGCCAGCAGCTTAGGGGGGGGTAAGGACATTCAGTACTTC. Translation gives CASSLGGGKDIQYF. The entire variable domain, with the rest obtained from reference TRBV7-2 and TRBJ2-4, is as follows: GAGVSQSPSNKVTEKGKDVELRCDPISGHTALYWYRQSLGQGLEFLIYFQGNSAPDKSGLPSDRFSAERTGGSVSTLTIQRTQQEDSAVYLCASSLGGGKDIQYFGAGTRLSVL.

The gene calls are TRBV3-1 and TRBJ2-2; no firm D call. V gave up 4 bases and J gave up 3 bases, with 6 bases separating them. The CDR3 extends over 13 amino acids. Germline CDR1 reads LGHDT; CDR2 reads YNNKEL (reference sequence). In DNA form, the CDR3 reads TGTGCCAGCAGCCGCAGAGACACCGGGGAGCTGTTTTTT. Protein product: CASSRRDTGELFF.

The chain has TRBV21-1 and TRBJ1-1; the table's D call of TRBD1 was not tested on the DNA. TRBV21-1 is an annotated pseudogene. The CDR3 totals 16 residues. The CDR3 DNA sequence: TGTGCCAGCACCCCAAGGATGCAGGGGCCCCTCGCTGAAGCTTTCTTT. Its protein is CASTPRMQGPLAEAFF.

The chain joins TRBV9 to TRBJ1-3; D not resolved. This CDR3 has 15 residues. V was shortened by 0 bases and J by 2 bases, with 9 bases between the two germline ends. Germline V CDR1 and CDR2: SGDLS, YYNGEE. CDR3 region: CASSVAAAPGNTIYF. In nucleotides, the CDR3 is TGTGCCAGCAGCGTAGCGGCGGCACCTGGAAACACCATATATTTT.

The chain has TRBV14 and TRBJ2-2; no clear D. Germline loops: CDR1 SGHDN, CDR2 FVKESK. The CDR3 runs to 13 residues. Trimming removed 1 base at V and 4 bases at J, with 4 bases between. DNA of the CDR3: TGTGCCAGCAGCCAAGGGCTCACCGGGGAGCTGTTTTTT. This gives the protein CASSQGLTGELFF.

The chain has TRBV12-3 or TRBV12-4 and TRBJ2-5; maybe TRBD1 (6 bases). The germline V and J ends were trimmed by 3 bases and 8 bases, with 10 bases remaining between them. The CDR3 is 12 residues long. This CDR3 reads CASSFTGTTQYF. The CDR3 nucleotides read TGTGCCAGCAGTTTCACAGGGACCACCCAGTACTTC.

The CDR3 loop is CAVRDIRTDTQYF. CDR3 DNA: TGTGCCGTACGGGACATCCGCACAGATACGCAGTATTTT. V is TRBV6-6 and J is TRBJ2-3, with TRBD1 as a possible D gene (6 bases). CDR1 MNHNY and CDR2 SVGAGI come from the germline V gene (reference sequence). Trimming shortened V by 11 bases and J by 1 base, and 13 bases separated the two germline ends. The length of the CDR3 is 13 residues.

The rearrangement uses TRBV20-1 and TRBJ2-7; D is undetermined. The germline V and J ends were trimmed by 1 base and 8 bases, with 15 bases remaining between them. The CDR3 consists of 13 residues. CDR1 and CDR2 (germline): DFQATT, SNEGSKA (reference sequence). The CDR3 here is CSARVPGPDQQYF. CDR3 nucleotides: TGCAGTGCTAGAGTCCCAGGACCGGACCAGCAGTACTTC.

The chain joins TRBV20-1 to TRBJ2-1; 10 positions agree with TRBD2. Trimming cost V 5 bases and J 4 bases; bases outside gene matches: 14. Germline CDR1 is DFQATT and CDR2 is SNEGSKA (reference sequence). The length of the CDR3 is 17 residues. CDR3 DNA: TGCAGTGCTCGACCGGCTAGCGGGGGTTCCATGTACAATGAGCAGTTCTTC. It translates to CSARPASGGSMYNEQFF.

This clonotype has just one count. This chain uses TRBV9 with TRBJ1-5; no reliable D call. V dropped 2 bases and J dropped 0 bases, with 9 bases sitting between them. CDR3 length equals 15 residues. In germline, CDR1 is SGDLS, CDR2 YYNGEE. The DNA of the CDR3 is TGTGCCAGCAGCGTCGGGGATCTTAGCAATCAGCCCCAGCATTTT. It codes for CASSVGDLSNQPQHF.